Sequencing of this T cell receptor beta chain was carried out in a study of patients and donors after allogeneic stem cell transplantation. TCRdb re-called the RT-PCR reads with MiXCR, one entry per CDR3 protein. The sample has hundreds of thousands of distinct CDR3 sequences; around 16% are singletons. This CDR3 has 16 residues. Per the germline V gene, CDR1 is DFQATT and CDR2 is SNEGSKA (reference sequence). Trimming at V came to 1 base and at J to 0 bases, leaving 4 bases not matched to a gene. Sequenced material: blood, either unsorted or a sorted T cell fraction (not recorded which). The sequence was collected from a human donor who was either an allogeneic HSCT recipient or a stem cell or donor lymphocyte infusion donor (not recorded which). It is not recorded whose cells these are; they may come from a transplant donor. The chain links TRBV20-1 to TRBJ2-7; 12 bases align to TRBD2. The DNA of the CDR3 is TGCAGTGCTAGAGGGACTAGCGGGGCGATCTCCTACGAGCAGTACTTC. Its protein is CSARGTSGAISYEQYF.